This T cell receptor beta chain is from a study of blood T cell repertoires in COVID-19. Regarding this clone: A junction end diverges from the germline sequence, so it may reflect a read error.

The protocol was immunoSEQ multiplex PCR, while the TCRdb copy is restricted to in-frame clones and leaves out a portion. The sample lists 100,000 to 150,000 clones; approximately 80% were seen once. Germline CDR1 is SNHLY and CDR2 is FYNNEI. The CDR3 length is 15 residues. Sequences were obtained from peripheral blood. The TCR was taken from a man in his forties or fifties with active or convalescent COVID-19. The rearrangement uses TRBV2 and TRBJ2-7, with D perhaps TRBD2 (5 bases). CDR3 sequence: CASREGERGSYEQYF. As DNA, the CDR3 is TGTGCCAGCAGAGAAGGTGAACGGGGATCCTACGAGCAGTACTTC.